This T cell receptor (beta chain) was identified during a study of beta chain features in type 1 diabetes. Study-level points and caveats: TCRB CDR3s were moderately but significantly shorter in Type 1 diabetes patients in all four CD4+ subsets. PCR might preferentially amplify shorter templates, equally in patients and controls.

The CDR3 runs to 14 residues. The germline V gene has CDR1 GTSNPN and CDR2 SVGIG (reference sequence). The ends were cut back, 2 bases at V and 2 bases at J, with 13 bases in the middle. This clone turned up a few times. Its antigen is still unknown. The authors reverse transcribed all of the isolated RNA, so sequencing captured expressed TCRB transcripts. Some clones are missing from TCRdb's copy, which holds only in-frame ones; the method was immunoSEQ multiplex PCR. The sample includes around 360,000 clones, around 13% of them seen just once. The sequenced sample was naive CD4+ T cells from blood. The V gene is TRBV30, the J gene TRBJ2-7; perhaps TRBD1 as D (8 bases). The TCR was taken from a woman aged 18-29 years with type 1 diabetes. DNA for the CDR3: TGTGCCTGGAGTCAACAGGGGGGGACCTACGAGCAGTACTTC. Protein sequence: CAWSQQGGTYEQYF.